This entry lists 2 T cell receptor beta chains sequenced from one sample in a study of T-cell reconstitution after alpha-beta-depleted transplantation in children. It was with unique molecular identifiers that the TCRbeta library was prepared. MiXCR was run by TCRdb on the PCR reads, yielding one entry per CDR3 protein. The sample has about 610,000 distinct CDR3 sequences; over 9.5% are singletons. Sequenced material: PBMCs from the stem cell graft donor, taken from the stem cell graft. Source of these receptors: a human donor who donated a stem cell graft to a child with acute myeloid leukemia.

This clonotype was seen only a few times. The chain is built from TRBV5-1 and TRBJ2-1; 7 bases line up with TRBD2. The CDR3 length is 13 residues. CDR1 is SGHRS, CDR2 YFSETQ, per germline. The junction had 12 bases not matched to a gene; V was cut back by 4 bases and J by 14 bases. The CDR3 region is CASSPNLAGDEFF. For the CDR3, the DNA is TGCGCCAGCAGCCCGAATTTGGCGGGAGACGAGTTCTTC.

This clonotype has just a few counts. The J gene is TRBJ2-3, the V gene TRBV15; D gene ambiguous. The germline V and J ends were trimmed by 6 bases and 3 bases, with 10 bases remaining between them. Germline assignment: CDR1 LNHNV and CDR2 YYDKDF (reference sequence). There are 13 residues in the CDR3. CDR3 loop: CATRPWETDTQYF. The CDR3 nucleotides are TGTGCCACCAGACCCTGGGAAACAGATACGCAGTATTTT.